This T cell receptor (beta chain) was obtained from a study of T cell responses to AZD1222 COVID-19 vaccine. Looking at the study overall: Some second doses came at about 4 weeks and others at about 12 weeks; these were pooled. General observations from the study: The CD4 TCRs associated with vaccination extended across spike and predominated at 160-218 and 743-854.

Produced via immunoSEQ multiplex PCR; TCRdb's table is partial and in-frame only. The sample includes 140,000 to 150,000 clones, over 90% of them seen just once. In regard to this clone: The antigen remains undetermined.

This clonotype originated in an adult in good health. The sequences come from peripheral blood, collected on day 0 of AZD1222 vaccination.

The DNA for the CDR3 is TGTGCCAGCAGCTTAGCGGGACCCTCCAACACCGGGGAGCTGTTTTTT. It encodes CASSLAGPSNTGELFF. The J gene is TRBJ2-2, the V gene TRBV7-9; D possibly uses TRBD1 or TRBD2 (5 bases each). The CDR3 sequence is 16 residues long. Trimming removed 0 bases from V and 2 bases from J, with 10 bases in between. Germline assignment: CDR1 SEHNR and CDR2 FQNEAQ (reference sequence).